This T cell receptor beta chain was observed in a study of cytomegalovirus exposure and HLA in healthy donors. Findings and limits, study-wide: CMV serostatus stood as the only immune exposure information on hand. Among TCR beta chains, those listed as cytomegalovirus-associated numbered more than 150.

There are 14 residues in the CDR3. From germline, CDR1 is SGHDT and CDR2 YYEEEE. The J segment lost 5 bases and the V segment lost 4 bases, leaving 6 bases of the junction unmatched. Primers included in the PCR were 60 Vbeta and 13 Jbeta primers. Repertoires were generated with immunoSEQ multiplex PCR, while TCRdb's copy carries only in-frame clones and drops some. Of around 170,000 clones in the sample, 80% were seen once. Points on this clone: Its antigen remains unknown.

The clonotype comes from a woman between 25 and 40 years old in good health and CMV-seronegative. Material: PBMCs. The chain combines TRBV5-6 with TRBJ2-5, with 9 bases that match TRBD1. In nucleotides, the CDR3 is TGTGCCAGCAGCATGCCGGGACAGGGCGAGACCCAGTACTTC. Translating it yields CASSMPGQGETQYF.